Listed below are T cell receptor beta chains from one sample, sequenced in a study of a mutant IDH1 vaccine in newly diagnosed glioma. Data came from immunoSEQ multiplex PCR; TCRdb stores just in-frame clones and leaves some out. The sample has roughly 22,000 clones, more than 75% seen once. Their recognized antigens are unknown. The sequencing here drew on PBMCs, taken from a glioma patient whose treatment included an IDH1 peptide vaccine. The receptors shown here come from a man in his forties with glioma. Some clones in this sample may be carry-over from other donors' samples. Each CDR3 is given with its conserved first and last residue. D genes are given only for firm matches. Clone size appears in some rows only: once, few, many, or a class for an expanded clone.

size,D,J,V,DNA,CDR3
NA,TRBD2,TRBJ2-5,TRBV5-4,TGTGCCACAAGATCGGCGGGGGGGCCGGGAGAGACCCAGTACTTC,CATRSAGGPGETQYF
NA,NA,TRBJ2-6,TRBV25-1,TGTGCCAGCAGTGAAGGGGGAGGAAACTCTGGGGCCAACGTCCTGACTTTC,CASSEGGGNSGANVLTF
NA,NA,TRBJ2-7,TRBV6-6,TGTGCCAGCAGTGACAGATCCTACGAGCAGTACTTC,CASSDRSYEQYF
NA,NA,TRBJ2-6,TRBV30,TGTGCCTGGAGTGTAGACAGCTCTGGGGCCAACGTCCTGACTTTC,CAWSVDSSGANVLTF
once,TRBD1,TRBJ1-1,TRBV2,TGTGCCAGCAGTGAAAGAGACAGGGGCACTGAAGCTTTCTTT,CASSERDRGTEAFF
NA,NA,TRBJ2-5,TRBV15,TGTGCCACCAGCAGAGAAGGGAGAGAGACCCAGTACTTC,CATSREGRETQYF
NA,NA,TRBJ1-2,TRBV4-1,TGCGCCAGCAGCCCAGCCCGCAGCTATGGCTACACCTTC,CASSPARSYGYTF
once,NA,TRBJ2-7,TRBV9,TGTGCCAGCAGCGCCGGGACAACCTACGAGCAGTACTTC,CASSAGTTYEQYF
NA,TRBD2,TRBJ2-3,TRBV28,TGTGCCAGCAGTTTTTGGACTAGCTTGCGGGCCCCAGATACGCAGTATTTT,CASSFWTSLRAPDTQYF
NA,NA,TRBJ1-5,TRBV4-1,TGCGCCAGCAGCCAAACTGTACAGGGAAATCAGCCCCAGCATTTT,CASSQTVQGNQPQHF
NA,NA,TRBJ1-1,TRBV27,TGTGCCAGCAGCTCGCCCAGTGGATCCACTGAAGCTTTCTTT,CASSSPSGSTEAFF
NA,NA,TRBJ2-5,TRBV5-1,TGCGCCAGCAGCCCGGGCGGGGCCCCAGTAAGCGAGACCCAGTACTTC,CASSPGGAPVSETQYF
NA,NA,TRBJ2-3,TRBV6-6,TGTGCCAGCAGTTACCGGGCAGCAACAGATACGCAGTATTTT,CASSYRAATDTQYF
NA,NA,TRBJ1-6,TRBV5-1,TGCGCCAGCAGCGCCTCGACAGGAGGGAGAAATTCACCCCTCCACTTT,CASSASTGGRNSPLHF
NA,TRBD1,TRBJ1-6,TRBV2,TGTGCCAGCAGTGTTCCAGGGGGTTATTCACCCCTCCACTTT,CASSVPGGYSPLHF
NA,NA,TRBJ2-7,TRBV6-5,TGTGCCAGCAGTTATGGGGACGGACCCTACGAGCAGTACTTC,CASSYGDGPYEQYF
once,TRBD2,TRBJ2-1,TRBV30,TGTGCCTGGAGCTCGGGACTAGCGGCCCTTTGGGATGAGCAGTTCTTC,CAWSSGLAALWDEQFF
few,NA,TRBJ2-3,TRBV6-1,TGTGCCAGCAGTGAAGCGGGTTCTGGGTCAGATACGCAGTATTTT,CASSEAGSGSDTQYF
once,NA,TRBJ2-3,TRBV6-1,TGTGCCAGCAGAGAGGACAAAGGCACAGATACGCAGTATTTT,CASREDKGTDTQYF